Below are 17 T cell receptor beta chains sequenced from a single sample in a study of OX40 agonist ivuxolimab in advanced cancers. The data were produced by immunoSEQ multiplex PCR, yet TCRdb's version contains in-frame clones alone and is incomplete. The sample records about 33,000 clones, roughly 71% being singletons. The material sequenced was CD4+ or CD8+ T cells sorted from blood, taken in a trial of the OX40 agonist ivuxolimab. The source of these receptors is an adult with an advanced solid tumor such as melanoma, head and neck, liver or kidney cancer.

The chain uses TRBV10-3 and TRBJ1-1; D is undetermined. CDR3 length equals 15 residues. The ends were cut back, 2 bases at V and 1 base at J, with 11 bases in the middle. Looked up from germline, CDR1 is ENHRY and CDR2 is SYGVKD. CDR3 in DNA: TGTGCCATCAGTGAGCTAGGGCAGAGGAACACTGAAGCTTTCTTT. As protein: CAISELGQRNTEAFF.

V gene TRBV6-6 combines with J gene TRBJ1-1; weak D call: TRBD1 (5 bases). From germline, CDR1 is MNHNY and CDR2 SVGAGI (reference sequence). V lost 5 bases and J 6 bases, leaving 10 bases between the germline ends. This CDR3 spans 12 amino acids. The CDR3 spells CASSKGASEAFF. In DNA, the CDR3 is TGTGCCAGCAGTAAAGGGGCATCTGAAGCTTTCTTT.

This clone was detected only once. The V call is TRBV11-2, the J call TRBJ2-3, with 7 bases that match TRBD1. Germline lookup yields CDR1 SGHAT and CDR2 FQNNGV. V dropped 5 bases and J dropped 5; count of bases not matched to a gene: 10. The CDR3 covers 15 residues. The CDR3 region has the DNA TGTGCCAGCAGCGGAACAGGGGCCAATGAAGATACGCAGTATTTT. It is translated as CASSGTGANEDTQYF.

The chain carries TRBV27 and TRBJ2-3; 9 nucleotides align to TRBD1. The germline V gene has CDR1 MNHEY and CDR2 SMNVEV (reference sequence). The CDR3 loop spans 16 amino acids. Unmatched junction bases numbered 9, after V lost 2 bases and J lost 6 bases. The DNA of the CDR3 is TGTGCCAGCAGTTTACTTGGGACAGGGCGAACGGATACGCAGTATTTT. Amino acid sequence: CASSLLGTGRTDTQYF.

The chain recombines TRBV2 with TRBJ2-1, with 9 bases lining up with TRBD2. Germline V gene data show CDR1 as SNHLY and CDR2 as FYNNEI. This CDR3 has 17 residues. Unmatched junction bases numbered 16, after V lost 6 bases and J lost 7 bases. The chain's CDR3 is CASSPLKGLALWNEQFF. The DNA for the CDR3 is TGTGCCAGCAGCCCCCTAAAAGGACTAGCGTTGTGGAATGAGCAGTTCTTC.

The rearrangement uses TRBV4-1 and TRBJ2-7; 8 bases line up with TRBD2. Germline V gives CDR1 MGHRA, CDR2 YSYEKL. The V gene end was trimmed by 3 bases and the J gene end by 7 bases; junction bases not matched to a gene: 11. The CDR3 consists of 15 residues. The CDR3 DNA reads as TGCGCCAGCAGCCAGGAAGCGGGGGCGCCGGGGGAGCAGTACTTC. It specifies CASSQEAGAPGEQYF.

V usage is TRBV5-4 and J usage is TRBJ1-6, with TRBD1 matching 7 bases. Losses at the gene ends were 4 bases for V and 9 bases for J; bases not matched to a gene: 7. CDR1 SGHNT and CDR2 YYREEE come from the germline V gene (reference sequence). CDR3 length equals 14 residues. Here the CDR3 reads CASSNDRVGSPLHF. The CDR3 DNA reads TGTGCCAGCAGCAACGACAGGGTCGGTTCACCCCTCCACTTT.

The gene calls are TRBV6-1 and TRBJ2-5, with TRBD2 identical over 8 bases. The V and J ends lost 3 bases and 4 bases, in that order; junction bases with no gene match: 7. The CDR3 is 15 residues long. Germline CDR1 reads MNHNS; CDR2 reads SASEGT. The CDR3 region is CASSDFGGAGETQYF. Here the CDR3 DNA reads TGTGCCAGCAGTGATTTCGGGGGGGCCGGAGAGACCCAGTACTTC.

Comment on this clone: The identical CDR3 is also encoded by other nucleotide sequences in the sample. The rearrangement uses TRBV18 and TRBJ1-5; possible D gene TRBD1, 6 bases. The CDR3 loop spans 13 amino acids. CDR1 and CDR2 (germline): KGHSH, LQKENI. V dropped 2 bases and J dropped 5 bases, with 7 bases sitting between them. Here the CDR3 DNA reads TGTGCCAGCTCACCAGGGGGCTATCAGCCCCAGCATTTT. Its protein product is CASSPGGYQPQHF.

The V gene is TRBV6-1, the J gene TRBJ2-1; 12 bases match TRBD1. There are 16 residues in the CDR3. Germline assignment: CDR1 MNHNS and CDR2 SASEGT. The V and J ends lost 0 bases and 8 bases, in that order; junction bases with no gene match: 5. CDR3 in amino acids: CASSEARGQGADEQFF. The CDR3 coding sequence is TGTGCCAGCAGTGAAGCAAGGGGACAGGGGGCAGATGAGCAGTTCTTC.

CDR3 bases: TGTGCCAGCAGTTACGAGCATGCCGGAACCGGGGAGCTGTTTTTT. Translated: CASSYEHAGTGELFF. V usage is TRBV6-6 and J usage is TRBJ2-2; D is unresolved. V lost 2 bases and J 5 bases, leaving 12 bases between the germline ends. Germline assignment: CDR1 MNHNY and CDR2 SVGAGI (reference sequence). This CDR3 has 15 residues.

By share, this clone counts as medium-sized. Other DNA sequences from this sample encode an identical CDR3 as well. This sequence joins TRBV12-5 and TRBJ2-5, with D perhaps matching TRBD1 (5 bases). The CDR3 is made up of 13 amino acids. Deletions cut 5 bases from V and 1 base from J, with 8 bases between. The germline V gene has CDR1 LGHNT and CDR2 FRNRAP. The CDR3 loop is CASGRTSQETQYF. The CDR3 nucleotides read TGTGCTAGTGGTCGGACAAGCCAAGAGACCCAGTACTTC.

This clone was seen a few times. This chain links TRBV10-3 with TRBJ2-7; 9 nucleotides align to TRBD1. Per germline, CDR1 ENHRY and CDR2 SYGVKD. The CDR3 extends over 13 amino acids. Germline trimming cut 11 bases from V and 6 bases from J; bases unmatched to any gene: 11. The DNA for the CDR3 is TGTGCCGAGGACAGGGGTTTTATTGGCGAGCAGTACGTC. It yields the protein CAEDRGFIGEQYV.

This clone was seen just once. The chain is built from TRBV10-3 and TRBJ2-7; D not resolved. The length of the CDR3 is 14 residues. Trimming pared 4 bases from V and 0 bases from J, leaving 10 bases between. The V gene's germline CDR1 is ENHRY and CDR2 SYGVKD. CDR3 DNA sequence: TGTGCCATCAGTGTGGACGGCGTCTCCTACGAGCAGTACTTC. Protein product: CAISVDGVSYEQYF.

V usage is TRBV11-2 and J usage is TRBJ2-3; D is uncertain. Germline V gene data show CDR1 as SGHAT and CDR2 as FQNNGV. Trimming stripped 5 bases from V and 6 bases from J, with 9 bases between. The CDR3 length is 12 residues. The CDR3, as DNA: TGTGCCAGCAGCAACCGTGCTGATACGCAGTATTTT. Residues: CASSNRADTQYF.

This chain joins TRBV18 and TRBJ2-2; D gene ambiguous. The CDR3 runs to 12 residues. V shed 6 bases and J shed 5 bases, with 7 bases lying between them. Germline assignment: CDR1 KGHSH and CDR2 LQKENI. The CDR3 is CASSPRTGELFF. The CDR3, as DNA: TGTGCCAGCTCCCCAAGAACCGGGGAGCTGTTTTTT.

This clone was seen only a few times. V and J are TRBV9 and TRBJ2-1; 10 bases agree with TRBD1. CDR3 length: 16 amino acids. Germline V gene data show CDR1 as SGDLS and CDR2 as YYNGEE. V shed 1 base and J 5 bases; nucleotides not matched to a gene: 6. CDR3 DNA sequence: TGTGCCAGCAGCGTACGTCGACAGGGGGCACACAATGAGCAGTTCTTC. Encoded protein: CASSVRRQGAHNEQFF.